This is a list of T cell receptor beta chains from one sample in a study of T-cell memory formation after mild COVID-19. MiXCR, applied by TCRdb to the 5' RACE reads, yields one record per CDR3 protein. The sample has more than 250,000 distinct CDR3 sequences; around 15% are singletons. The sequencing input was PBMCs or a T cell subset sorted from them (not recorded which). All receptors derive from a man between 18 and 35 years old who had mild COVID-19 (a few samples of this study predate the infection). Cell type and time point are not known. The CDR3 runs from the conserved cysteine through the conserved F or W. D genes are given only for firm matches. Some rows have no size entry. The others give once, few or many, or a class for an expanded clone.

clone_size	v_call	d_call	j_call	cdr3_aa	cdr3_nt
NA	TRBV6-2/TRBV6-3	NA	TRBJ2-1	CASRADQPQFF	TGTGCCAGCAGGGCGGACCAGCCCCAGTTCTTC
few	TRBV9	TRBD1	TRBJ2-5	CASSVTGQGGETQYF	TGTGCCAGCAGCGTCACGGGACAGGGGGGAGAGACCCAGTACTTC
NA	TRBV29-1	NA	TRBJ1-2	CSVVISYGYTF	TGCAGCGTTGTCATCTCTTATGGCTACACCTTC
NA	TRBV2	NA	TRBJ2-1	CASSGSYTSNEQFF	TGTGCCAGCAGTGGGTCATACACATCTAATGAGCAGTTCTTC
many	TRBV7-2	TRBD1	TRBJ2-5	CASSSLDRAETQYF	TGTGCCAGCAGCTCCCTGGACAGGGCCGAGACCCAGTACTTC
few	TRBV29-1	NA	TRBJ2-5	CSVVRRGFQETQYF	TGCAGCGTTGTGAGGAGGGGATTCCAAGAGACCCAGTACTTC
NA	TRBV12-5	NA	TRBJ2-7	CASGLTNDAYEQYF	TGTGCTAGTGGTTTGACGAACGATGCCTACGAGCAGTACTTC
NA	TRBV7-3	NA	TRBJ1-1	CASSATTWGTEAFF	TGTGCCAGCAGCGCTACTACTTGGGGGACTGAAGCTTTCTTT
many	TRBV5-1	NA	TRBJ2-1	CASRIGVEQFF	TGCGCCAGCAGAATAGGAGTAGAGCAGTTCTTC
NA	TRBV20-1	NA	TRBJ1-2	CSTVVSNYGYTF	TGCTCCACGGTCGTCAGCAACTATGGCTACACCTTC
NA	TRBV4-1	TRBD1	TRBJ1-2	CASSPWDSNYGYTF	TGCGCCAGCAGCCCTTGGGACAGCAACTATGGCTACACCTTC
few	TRBV20-1	TRBD2	TRBJ2-3	CSASRASGGTDTQYF	TGCAGTGCTAGTAGGGCTAGCGGGGGCACAGATACGCAGTATTTT
many	TRBV12-3/TRBV12-4	NA	TRBJ1-5	CASSFGRWQGGEFGNQPQHF	TGTGCCAGCAGTTTTGGTCGGTGGCAGGGAGGCGAGTTTGGCAATCAGCCCCAGCATTTT
few	TRBV14	NA	TRBJ2-2	CASSLLRARPRELFF	TGTGCCAGCAGCCTCCTTCGGGCCCGCCCGCGGGAGCTGTTTTTT
NA	TRBV5-5	NA	TRBJ1-2	CASSFSGARGYTF	TGTGCCAGCAGCTTTTCGGGGGCGCGTGGCTACACCTTC
NA	TRBV7-8	NA	TRBJ2-5	CASTQETGLREYF	TGTGCCAGCACCCAGGAAACGGGACTCAGGGAGTACTTC
few	TRBV12-5	NA	TRBJ2-5	CASGWGTQYF	TGTGCTAGTGGTTGGGGGACCCAGTACTTC
few	TRBV30	TRBD2	TRBJ2-5	CAWSVYGGTPETQYF	TGTGCCTGGAGTGTATACGGGGGGACCCCAGAGACCCAGTACTTC
NA	TRBV4-1	NA	TRBJ1-2	CASSQTPQGYGYTF	TGCGCCAGCAGCCAGACGCCCCAGGGCTATGGCTACACCTTC
few	TRBV29-1	NA	TRBJ2-2	CSVARQGGGSGELFF	TGCAGCGTTGCCCGACAGGGCGGGGGGTCCGGGGAGCTGTTTTTT